Detailed here is one T cell receptor (beta chain). What it binds is not known. This table comes from immunoSEQ multiplex PCR, and its TCRdb copy is limited to in-frame clones, with some not included. In the table there are hundreds of thousands of clones, 92% of which are singletons. V gave up 0 bases and J gave up 4 bases, with 12 bases separating them. This CDR3 region has 15 residues. Germline V gives CDR1 MNHEY, CDR2 SMNVEV (reference sequence). This sample was taken from a study of Ad26.COV2.S vaccination and SARS-CoV-2 variants. Whole-study results and caveats: Overall T cell responses may have been underestimated by the analyses of TCR breadth and depth. Compared with placebo recipients, vaccine recipients had higher spike-specific TCR breadth. Placebo recipients and vaccine recipients were similar in non-spike TCR breadth. Substantial breadth was reported for post-vaccination spike-specific CD8+ and CD4+ T cells.

This sample comprised peripheral blood, obtained after recovery from COVID-19. The V call is TRBV27, the J call TRBJ1-1, with a tentative D call TRBD1 (6 bases). This TCR was recovered from a human donor who had recovered from COVID-19. CDR3 DNA sequence: TGTGCCAGCAGTTTATCCCAGGGAGGGGGCACTGAAGCTTTCTTT. Amino acids: CASSLSQGGGTEAFF.